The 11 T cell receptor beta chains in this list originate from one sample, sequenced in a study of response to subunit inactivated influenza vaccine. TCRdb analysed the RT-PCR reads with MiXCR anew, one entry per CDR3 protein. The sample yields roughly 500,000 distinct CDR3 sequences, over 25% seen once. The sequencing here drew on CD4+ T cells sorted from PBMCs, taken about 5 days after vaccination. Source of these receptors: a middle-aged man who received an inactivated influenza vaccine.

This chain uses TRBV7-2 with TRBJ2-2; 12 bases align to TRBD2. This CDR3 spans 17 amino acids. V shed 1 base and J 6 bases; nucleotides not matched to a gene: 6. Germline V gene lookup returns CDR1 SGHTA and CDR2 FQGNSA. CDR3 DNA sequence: TGTGCCAGCAGCTTAGTCGCTAGCGGGAGGGCCGCCGGGGAGCTGTTTTTT. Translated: CASSLVASGRAAGELFF.

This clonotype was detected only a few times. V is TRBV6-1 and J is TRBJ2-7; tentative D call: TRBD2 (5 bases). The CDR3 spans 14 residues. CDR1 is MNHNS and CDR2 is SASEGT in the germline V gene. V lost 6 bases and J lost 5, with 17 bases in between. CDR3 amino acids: CASRRGRSSHEQYF. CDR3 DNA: TGTGCCAGCAGACGGGGAAGATCGAGCCACGAGCAGTACTTC.

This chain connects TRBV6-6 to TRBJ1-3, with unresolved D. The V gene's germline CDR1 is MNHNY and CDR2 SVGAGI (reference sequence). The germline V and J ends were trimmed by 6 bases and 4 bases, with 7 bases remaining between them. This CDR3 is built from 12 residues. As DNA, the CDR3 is TGTGCCAGCAGGACGGCGGGAAACACCATATATTTT. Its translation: CASRTAGNTIYF.

The CDR3 spells CASSRVVGTTDTQYF. CDR3 coding DNA: TGTGCCAGCAGCCGAGTCGTCGGGACCACAGATACGCAGTATTTT. The V and J genes are TRBV7-9 and TRBJ2-3, with D tentatively TRBD1 or TRBD2 (5 bases each). CDR1 and CDR2 (germline): SEHNR, FQNEAQ (reference sequence). The V gene lost 5 bases and the J gene lost 2 bases, with 14 bases spanning the gap. The CDR3 runs 15 residues. The full variable domain, with the rest looked up from reference TRBV7-9 and TRBJ2-3, is DTGVSQNPRHKITKRGQNVTFRCDPISEHNRLYWYRQTLGQGPEFLTYFQNEAQLEKSRLLSDRFSAERPKGSFSTLEIQRTEQGDSAMYLCASSRVVGTTDTQYFGPGTRLTVL.

The CDR3 nucleotides read TGTGCCAGCTCCGGGACTAGCGGGGCACAGACCCAGTACTTC. Translating it yields CASSGTSGAQTQYF. The chain combines TRBV6-1 with TRBJ2-5; 13 bases fit TRBD2. Losses at the gene ends were 8 bases for V and 6 bases for J; bases not matched to a gene: 6. Germline V gene sequence: CDR1 MNHNS, CDR2 SASEGT. CDR3 length: 14 residues.

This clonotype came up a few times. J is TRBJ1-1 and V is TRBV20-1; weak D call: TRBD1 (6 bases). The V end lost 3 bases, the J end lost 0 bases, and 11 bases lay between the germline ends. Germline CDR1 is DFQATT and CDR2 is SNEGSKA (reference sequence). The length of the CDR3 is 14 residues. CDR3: CSARLGAVNTEAFF. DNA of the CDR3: TGCAGTGCTAGGCTGGGGGCGGTGAACACTGAAGCTTTCTTT.

The CDR3 protein is CASSLVAGLAGRADTQYF. CDR3 DNA: TGCGCCAGCAGCTTGGTGGCGGGACTAGCGGGACGGGCAGATACGCAGTATTTT. The chain joins TRBV5-1 to TRBJ2-3; 13 bases are shared with TRBD2. V dropped 0 bases and J dropped 4; count of bases not matched to a gene: 8. The germline gives CDR1 SGHRS, CDR2 YFSETQ. The CDR3 consists of 18 residues. The whole variable domain, filled in from reference TRBV5-1 and TRBJ2-3, reads KAGVTQTPRYLIKTRGQQVTLSCSPISGHRSVSWYQQTPGQGLQFLFEYFSETQRNKGNFPGRFSGRQFSNSRSEMNVSTLELGDSALYLCASSLVAGLAGRADTQYFGPGTRLTVL.

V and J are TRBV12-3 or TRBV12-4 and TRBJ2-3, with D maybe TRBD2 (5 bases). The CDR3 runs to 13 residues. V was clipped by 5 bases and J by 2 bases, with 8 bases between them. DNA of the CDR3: TGTGCCAGCAGTACTCGGGACACAGATACGCAGTATTTT. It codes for CASSTRDTDTQYF.

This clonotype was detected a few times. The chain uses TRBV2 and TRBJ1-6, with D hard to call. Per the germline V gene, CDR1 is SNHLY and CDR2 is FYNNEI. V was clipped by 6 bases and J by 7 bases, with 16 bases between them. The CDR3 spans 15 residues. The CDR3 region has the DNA TGTGCCAGCAGGGGAGGACTTGGAGGGAATTCACCCCTCCACTTT. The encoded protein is CASRGGLGGNSPLHF.

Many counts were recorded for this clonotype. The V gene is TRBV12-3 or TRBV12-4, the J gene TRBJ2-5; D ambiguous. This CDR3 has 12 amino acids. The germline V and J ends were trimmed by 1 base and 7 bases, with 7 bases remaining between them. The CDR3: CASSLGGATQYF. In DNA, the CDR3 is TGTGCCAGCAGTTTAGGCGGAGCGACCCAGTACTTC.

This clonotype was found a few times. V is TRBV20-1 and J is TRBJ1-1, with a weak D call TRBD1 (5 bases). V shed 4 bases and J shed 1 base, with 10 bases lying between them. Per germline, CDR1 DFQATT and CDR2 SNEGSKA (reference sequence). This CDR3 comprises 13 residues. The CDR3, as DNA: TGCAGTGCTAAACGGGGGAGGAACACTGAAGCTTTCTTT. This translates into CSAKRGRNTEAFF.